This TCR beta chain stems from a study of early T cells in non-severe SARS-CoV-2 infection (dated by TCRdb to 2020 to 2023). In the study overall: Because TCR sequencing was done on bulk RNA from unsorted whole blood, the alpha and beta chains could not be paired.

The investigation overall reported the following: Matching against VDJdb was skewed toward anti-spike CD8 responses, likely underestimated virus-specific expansions, and missed private and CD4 specificities.

The library relied on 5' RACE. The run used a NextSeq 500. Unique molecular identifiers were attached to individual cDNA molecules in the TCR library protocol so that sequencing error and PCR bias could be corrected. Both TCR alpha and beta chains were sequenced, and tight co-correlation was observed between alpha and beta sequence abundances in each sample. Per the source publication's procedure: Decombinator V4 was used to annotate TCR sequences for V gene, J gene and CDR3. TCRs were defined as expanded if a significant change between any two time points was detected under a Poisson model with p below 0.0001. TCR abundances were normalised to the total number of TCRs sequenced in each sample and reported as counts per million. VDJdb, accessed 1 November 2021, was searched for CMV, EBV and SARS-CoV-2 annotated TCRs, excluding TCRs annotated for multiple antigens. TCRdb reran the public reads through fastp at Q25 and MiXCR, keeping productive beta chains. Rows are unified per CDR3 protein, each entry keeping the most common DNA and genes. TCRdb's processing, not the authors', yielded these V and J calls. This sample has about 24,000 distinct CDR3 sequences in its table, and roughly 3.6% of those were observed once. The ten biggest clones cover less than 7% of the sample.

This was a case-control study nested in a cohort of healthcare workers in London, UK, who had nasopharyngeal swab PCR tests and blood samples taken every week. Between 23 and 31 March 2020, the week of the UK lockdown, healthcare workers were enrolled and then followed up weekly for as long as 16 weeks. This clonotype has a count of ten or more. Its recognized antigen is unknown. One base away there is no much larger clone; base qualities are not given. This clonotype was sampled from an adult who was a healthcare worker with PCR-confirmed SARS-CoV-2 infection or an uninfected control (not recorded which). Sequencing was performed on whole blood.

The encoded CDR3 is CASRPPRGVGIISNQPQHF. The bases read TGTGCCAGCAGGCCGCCGAGGGGGGTCGGAATAATTAGCAATCAGCCCCAGCATTTT. Here the chain combines TRBV28 and TRBJ1-5; TRBD1 is possibly the D segment (6 matching bases). V and J are truncated by 6 bases and 0 bases respectively, leaving an intervening sequence of 24 bases. Reading the germline V gene gives CDR1 MDHEN and CDR2 SYDVKM. Inclusive of the bounding cysteine and phenylalanine, the CDR3 is 19 residues long. The read is trimmed to its CDR3 DNA, 57 bases read in frame from base 1.